The source of this T cell receptor (delta chain) is a study of gamma-delta T cells after stem cell transplantation. CDR1 GEAIGNYY and CDR2 EKD come from the germline V gene. V was pared by 1 base and J by 5 bases, with 25 bases of the junction left unmatched. The CDR3 contains 22 residues. TCRdb reprocessed the RT-PCR reads through CATT. The repertoire holds some 5,700 delta-chain clones, 8.5% to 10% seen once, with about 13% in the top ten. The J gene is TRDJ1, the V gene TRDV2, with 12 bases fitting TRDD3. The sequenced material came from gamma-delta T cells. This clonotype was obtained from a human donor. It is not recorded whose cells these are; they may come from a transplant donor. In DNA, the CDR3 is TGTGCCTGTGACACAGTTCAGGGGTCCTACCTTCCGCTGGGGGATACGCGTGATAAACTCATCTTT. As protein: CACDTVQGSYLPLGDTRDKLIF.